The 14 T cell receptor beta chains below come from one sample, sequenced in a study of patients and donors after allogeneic stem cell transplantation. TCRdb called the RT-PCR reads again in MiXCR, with one record for every CDR3 protein. The sample records 150,000 to 200,000 distinct CDR3 sequences, roughly 22% being singletons. The sample consisted of blood, either unsorted or a sorted T cell fraction (not recorded which). The receptors come from a human donor who was either an allogeneic HSCT recipient or a stem cell or donor lymphocyte infusion donor (not recorded which). It is not recorded whose cells these are; they may come from a transplant donor.

This clonotype occurred a few times. The rearrangement links TRBV4-2 to TRBJ1-5; TRBD1 matches 9 bases. There are 17 residues in the CDR3. The V and J ends lost 2 bases and 2 bases, in that order; junction bases with no gene match: 7. Germline CDR1 reads LGHNA; CDR2 reads YNFKEQ. CDR3 nucleotides: TGTGCCAGCAGCCAAACGGACAGGGGAAGGGGCAATCAGCCCCAGCATTTT. This sequence encodes CASSQTDRGRGNQPQHF.

This chain links TRBV25-1 with TRBJ2-5; D may be TRBD2 (6 bases). The CDR3 consists of 14 residues. Germline CDR1 is MGHDK and CDR2 is SYGVNS. The CDR3 nucleotides read TGTGGACGACGGGAGAAGATCACCAAAGAGACCCAGTACTTC. This codes for CGRREKITKETQYF.

Many counts were recorded for this clonotype. The rearrangement joins TRBV9 to TRBJ1-1; D not resolved. Germline values: CDR1 SGDLS, CDR2 YYNGEE. Trimming pared 0 bases from V and 0 bases from J, leaving 3 bases between. CDR3 length equals 13 residues. For the CDR3, the DNA is TGTGCCAGCAGCGTAGAGATGAACACTGAAGCTTTCTTT. Translated, it gives CASSVEMNTEAFF.

The gene calls are TRBV3-1 and TRBJ1-2; D might be TRBD1 (6 bases). In germline, CDR1 is LGHDT, CDR2 YNNKEL (reference sequence). CDR3 length: 14 amino acids. V shed 4 bases and J shed 1 base, with 10 bases lying between them. In DNA form, the CDR3 reads TGTGCCAGCAGCCCCGGACAGTTTAACTATGGCTACACCTTC. It specifies CASSPGQFNYGYTF.

This clonotype was seen only a few times. The chain joins TRBV20-1 to TRBJ2-1; D possibly corresponds to TRBD2 (6 bases). The CDR3 contains 14 residues. V lost 6 bases and J 0 bases, leaving 12 bases between the germline ends. Germline V gene lookup returns CDR1 DFQATT and CDR2 SNEGSKA (reference sequence). CDR3 loop: CSAVADLSYNEQFF. CDR3 DNA: TGCAGTGCGGTAGCGGACCTCTCCTACAATGAGCAGTTCTTC.

The chain recombines TRBV5-1 with TRBJ2-5; D perhaps matches TRBD2 (6 bases). Germline V gene sequence: CDR1 SGHRS, CDR2 YFSETQ. Trimming removed 0 bases at V and 4 bases at J, with 13 bases between. The CDR3 runs 15 residues. The CDR3 region has the DNA TGCGCCAGCAGCTTGGCCCATATGGAGGGAGAGACCCAGTACTTC. It yields the protein CASSLAHMEGETQYF. Complete variable domain (other parts from reference TRBV5-1 and TRBJ2-5): KAGVTQTPRYLIKTRGQQVTLSCSPISGHRSVSWYQQTPGQGLQFLFEYFSETQRNKGNFPGRFSGRQFSNSRSEMNVSTLELGDSALYLCASSLAHMEGETQYFGPGTRLLVL.

This chain uses TRBV4-3 with TRBJ2-3, with TRBD2 as a possible D gene (5 bases). V was clipped by 4 bases and J by 5 bases, with 19 bases between them. The CDR3 spans 16 residues. Germline values: CDR1 LGHNA, CDR2 YSLEER. For the CDR3, the DNA is TGCGCCAGCAGCCTGGCTAATAGAGATGGAGGAGATACGCAGTATTTT. Translating gives CASSLANRDGGDTQYF.

This rearrangement joins TRBV19 to TRBJ1-2; no reliable D call. Germline CDR1 LNHDA, CDR2 SQIVND (reference sequence). The CDR3 consists of 15 residues. Trimming removed 5 bases from V and 5 bases from J, with 18 bases in between. The CDR3 DNA reads as TGTGCCAGTAGTGATGGCTACGTACATCCATATGGCTACACCTTC. Protein sequence: CASSDGYVHPYGYTF. Full variable domain (remainder filled in from reference TRBV19 and TRBJ1-2): DGGITQSPKYLFRKEGQNVTLSCEQNLNHDAMYWYRQDPGQGLRLIYYSQIVNDFQKGDIAEGYSVSREKKESFPLTVTSAQKNPTAFYLCASSDGYVHPYGYTFGSGTRLTVV.

This sequence joins TRBV6-5 and TRBJ1-2; D ambiguous. CDR3 size: 13 residues. Trimming took off 0 bases at V and 4 bases at J, with 6 bases between the two ends. CDR1 and CDR2 from the germline V gene are MNHEY and SVGAGI. In nucleotides, the CDR3 is TGTGCCAGCAGTTACTCACGGGCCTATGGCTACACCTTC. Protein sequence: CASSYSRAYGYTF.

In the case of this clonotype: Its ends do not fully match the called genes, so a read error is possible. The CDR3 region is CASSYTGSANYGYSF. CDR3 in DNA: TGTGCCAGCAGTTATACAGGGTCAGCTAACTATGGCTACTCCTTC. The chain uses TRBV12-3 or TRBV12-4 and TRBJ1-2; D may be TRBD1 (6 bases). CDR3 size: 15 residues.

This clonotype appeared a few times. The chain combines TRBV12-3 or TRBV12-4 with TRBJ1-2; 7 nucleotides line up with TRBD1. The CDR3 is made up of 14 amino acids. J was trimmed by 4 bases and V by 6 bases; bases with no gene match: 8. The CDR3 here is CASRVDRALYGYTF. The CDR3 coding sequence is TGTGCCAGCAGGGTCGACAGGGCCCTCTATGGCTACACCTTC.

This clonotype was picked up a small number of times. V usage is TRBV12-3 or TRBV12-4 and J usage is TRBJ2-7, with TRBD2 matching 11 bases. The CDR3 is 15 amino acids. With V trimmed by 3 bases and J by 7 bases, 8 bases remained unmatched. CDR3 bases: TGTGCCAGCAGTTTGGTACTAGCGGGGGTTTTTGAGCAGTACTTC. Protein sequence: CASSLVLAGVFEQYF.

The chain combines TRBV7-9 with TRBJ2-7; 7 positions match TRBD2. Germline V CDR1 and CDR2: SEHNR, FQNEAQ (reference sequence). CDR3 size: 15 residues. With 2 bases clipped from V and 0 bases from J, the junction kept 4 bases outside the gene matches. CDR3 coding DNA: TGTGCCAGCAGCTTATTCGCTAGCGGCTCCTACGAGCAGTACTTC. The encoded protein is CASSLFASGSYEQYF.

This clonotype has a handful of counts. V usage is TRBV6-6 and J usage is TRBJ2-3; D is ambiguous. Trimming removed 2 bases at V and 5 bases at J, with 11 bases between. Germline V lookup: CDR1 MNHNY, CDR2 SVGAGI (reference sequence). This CDR3 has 14 residues. CDR3 sequence reads: CASSYETMGDTQYF. The CDR3 DNA sequence: TGTGCCAGCAGTTACGAGACAATGGGAGATACGCAGTATTTT.